The 8 T cell receptor beta chains below all came from one sample that was sequenced in a study of T cells in Graves' hyperthyroidism and ophthalmopathy (dated by TCRdb to the late 2010s). Library preparation employed multiplex PCR. TCRdb shows the sequencer as Illumina HiSeq 2000. TCR beta CDR3 regions were amplified from RNA transcripts. The first round of RT-PCR for the TCR CDR3 was performed with the HTBI primer set and the Qiagen OneStep RT-PCR kit. Using fastp trimming at Q25 and MiXCR clonotype assembly, TCRdb reanalyzed the public sequencing data and kept in-frame beta chains. Each entry merges the rows of one CDR3 protein and shows their most common DNA and genes. The sample data list 500,000 to 650,000 distinct CDR3 sequences, and around 15% of these were observed just once. The ten top clones hold around 12% of the sample. Sequenced: blood. Receptors were obtained from a woman aged 45-65 years with Graves' ophthalmopathy.

The sample holds a few counts of this clonotype. The chain employs TRBV6-1 and TRBJ1-1; perhaps TRBD1 as D (5 bases). V was pared by 5 bases and J by 0 bases, with 19 bases between. Germline V gives CDR1 MNHNS, CDR2 SASEGT. The CDR3 covers 17 residues. The CDR3 bases are TGTGCCAGCAGTCCCTCCGGGGGTGGGCGCATGAACACTGAAGCTTTCTTT. Its translation is CASSPSGGGRMNTEAFF.

This clonotype was observed a few times. The chain recombines TRBV29-1 with TRBJ2-7, with unresolved D. CDR3 length equals 11 residues. V lost 5 bases, J lost 4 bases, and 9 bases lay in between. Germline V gives CDR1 SQVTM, CDR2 ANQGSEA. The CDR3 region has the DNA TGCAGCGTTACGCGGAATTACGAGCAGTACTTC. It codes for CSVTRNYEQYF.

This clonotype appeared many times. V usage is TRBV12-3 or TRBV12-4 and J usage is TRBJ1-5, with 7 bases matching TRBD1. The CDR3 length is 14 residues. V dropped 4 bases and J dropped 6; count of bases not matched to a gene: 6. The CDR3 sequence is CASSSETGSQPQHF. CDR3 DNA: TGTGCCAGCAGTTCGGAGACAGGGAGTCAGCCCCAGCATTTT.

This clonotype appeared many times. CDR3 coding DNA: TGCAGTGCTAGACTAGCGGGAGGACCTTTAGTGGATACGCAGTATTTT. Translated, it gives CSARLAGGPLVDTQYF. This chain connects TRBV20-1 to TRBJ2-3; 11 bases line up with TRBD2. J gave up 6 bases and V 2 bases, and 10 bases lay outside the gene matches. Germline CDR1 is DFQATT and CDR2 is SNEGSKA (reference sequence). This CDR3 is built from 16 residues.

Many counts were recorded for this clonotype. The chain employs TRBV5-1 and TRBJ2-7, with no clear D. V dropped 3 bases and J dropped 3 bases, with 13 bases sitting between them. This CDR3 is 14 amino acids long. From germline, CDR1 is SGHRS and CDR2 YFSETQ. CDR3 in DNA: TGCGCCAGCAGCTCCCCCCCCCCAAACTACGAGCAGTACTTC. Translated: CASSSPPPNYEQYF.

This clonotype was found many times. This rearrangement joins TRBV2 to TRBJ2-1; 8 bases line up with TRBD2. The CDR3 has 16 amino acids. The germline V gene encodes CDR1 SNHLY and CDR2 FYNNEI. The junction had 18 bases not matched to a gene; V was cut back by 8 bases and J by 9 bases. Here the CDR3 DNA reads TGTGCCAGCGCCTTAGAGGGTAGCGGGAATCCCGGTGAGCAGTTCTTC. Protein product: CASALEGSGNPGEQFF.

The chain uses TRBV15 and TRBJ1-4; perhaps TRBD1 as D (5 bases). The germline V gene encodes CDR1 LNHNV and CDR2 YYDKDF (reference sequence). The CDR3 loop spans 16 amino acids. V shed 5 bases and J shed 8 bases, with 21 bases lying between them. CDR3 sequence: CATSEGNGGIEEKLFF. As DNA, the CDR3 is TGTGCCACCAGCGAAGGGAACGGGGGAATTGAAGAAAAACTGTTTTTT.

The rearrangement joins TRBV2 to TRBJ2-3, with TRBD2 identical over 10 bases. J was trimmed by 3 bases and V by 7 bases; bases with no gene match: 7. CDR3 size: 15 residues. The germline V gene has CDR1 SNHLY and CDR2 FYNNEI. This CDR3 is CASTTGLAATDTQYF. As DNA, the CDR3 is TGTGCCAGCACGACTGGACTAGCGGCTACAGATACGCAGTATTTT.